These 16 T cell receptor beta chains came from one sample sequenced in a study of T cells after yellow fever vaccination. From the 5' RACE reads, TCRdb called clonotypes with MiXCR, one entry per CDR3 protein. This sample has some 350,000 distinct CDR3 sequences, with roughly 12% found just once. The sequences come from PBMCs, collected on the day of the first yellow fever vaccination. The receptors originated from a man younger than 30 who received the YFV17D yellow fever vaccine.

This clonotype was observed a few times. The chain has TRBV19 and TRBJ1-2, with a weak D call TRBD1 (5 bases). The CDR3 covers 11 residues. CDR1 and CDR2 (germline): LNHDA, SQIVND (reference sequence). The V and J ends lost 3 bases and 7 bases respectively, with 6 bases between them. This CDR3 reads CASSIGGGYTF. Here the CDR3 DNA reads TGTGCCAGTAGTATCGGGGGTGGCTACACCTTC.

In the case of this clonotype: It is likely a read error, because the conserved phenylalanine at the end of the CDR3 is missing. The rearrangement joins TRBV12-3 or TRBV12-4 to TRBJ1-2, with a possible D match to TRBD1 (5 bases). This CDR3 has 15 amino acids. Trimming took 5 bases from V and 4 from J, leaving 17 bases between them. The CDR3 bases are TGTGCCAGCAGTCCGGGACGCCGCTTTACCTATGGCTACACCTAC. Amino acid sequence: CASSPGRRFTYGYTY.

CDR3 region: CASSLGGQGAYNEQFF. DNA for the CDR3: TGCGCCAGCAGCTTGGGGGGACAGGGAGCCTACAATGAGCAGTTCTTC. The V and J genes are TRBV5-1 and TRBJ2-1; TRBD1 aligns across 9 bases. V was pared by 0 bases and J by 2 bases, with 3 bases of the junction left unmatched. The CDR3 contains 16 residues. Germline V gene data show CDR1 as SGHRS and CDR2 as YFSETQ. Looking up the rest from reference TRBV5-1 and TRBJ2-1 gives the full variable domain: KAGVTQTPRYLIKTRGQQVTLSCSPISGHRSVSWYQQTPGQGLQFLFEYFSETQRNKGNFPGRFSGRQFSNSRSEMNVSTLELGDSALYLCASSLGGQGAYNEQFFGPGTRLTVL.

The table lists this clonotype with a few counts. The chain joins TRBV7-6 to TRBJ1-5; D is unclear. Germline V gives CDR1 SGHVS, CDR2 FNYEAQ. There are 14 residues in the CDR3. V was clipped by 3 bases and J by 5 bases, with 11 bases between them. The DNA of the CDR3 is TGTGCCAGCAGCTTTGGGGATTTGGATCAGCCCCAGCATTTT. Amino acid sequence: CASSFGDLDQPQHF.

This clonotype showed up just once. V and J are TRBV3-1 and TRBJ1-2, with a possible D match to TRBD1 (6 bases). CDR3 length equals 14 residues. Looked up from germline, CDR1 is LGHDT and CDR2 is YNNKEL (reference sequence). Trimming took 2 bases from V and 4 from J, leaving 11 bases between them. The CDR3 nucleotides read TGTGCCAGCAGCCAAACAGGGCTGGTCTATGGCTACACCTTC. Its translation: CASSQTGLVYGYTF.

This clonotype was detected only a few times. The rearrangement joins TRBV12-3 or TRBV12-4 to TRBJ2-1; possible D gene TRBD2, 7 bases. V was cut by 6 bases and J by 6 bases, with 21 bases left in between. The CDR3 covers 16 residues. In nucleotides, the CDR3 is TGTGCCAGCAGACGGAGGGGGGGGGAAGGCACCAATGAGCAGTTCTTC. This gives the protein CASRRRGGEGTNEQFF.

The chain recombines TRBV5-5 with TRBJ1-1; D remains unclear. Between the trimmed V and J ends, which lost 4 bases and 1 base, there was a span of 8 bases. CDR3 size: 13 residues. Per germline, CDR1 SGHKS and CDR2 YYEKEE (reference sequence). The CDR3 spells CASSVGKNTEAFF. Here the CDR3 DNA reads TGTGCCAGCAGCGTCGGTAAGAACACTGAAGCTTTCTTT. The full variable domain, rest sourced from reference TRBV5-5 and TRBJ1-1, is DAGVTQSPTHLIKTRGQQVTLRCSPISGHKSVSWYQQVLGQGPQFIFQYYEKEERGRGNFPDRFSARQFPNYSSELNVNALLLGDSALYLCASSVGKNTEAFFGQGTRLTVV.

CDR3 nucleotide sequence: TGTGCCAGCGGCCCCGGGCTTAGCGGCACAGATACGCAGTATTTT. Translation: CASGPGLSGTDTQYF. V gene TRBV4-2 combines with J gene TRBJ2-3, with D possibly being TRBD2 (5 bases). The ends were cut back, 8 bases at V and 1 base at J, with 16 bases in the middle. CDR1 LGHNA and CDR2 YNFKEQ come from the germline V gene. This CDR3 is 15 amino acids long.

The chain uses TRBV12-3 or TRBV12-4 and TRBJ2-2, with a possible D match to TRBD2 (7 bases). Deletions cut 5 bases from V and 4 bases from J, with 20 bases between. The CDR3 is 17 residues long. The CDR3 reads CASSAGTGGRSTGELFF. Here the CDR3 DNA reads TGTGCCAGCAGTGCAGGAACCGGGGGGCGCAGCACCGGGGAGCTGTTTTTT.

The V and J genes are TRBV4-3 and TRBJ1-5; D gene ambiguous. The CDR3 covers 16 residues. V dropped 3 bases and J dropped 4 bases, with 16 bases sitting between them. Per the germline V gene, CDR1 is LGHNA and CDR2 is YSLEER. CDR3 amino acids: CASSQTPGSPNQPQHF. CDR3 in DNA: TGCGCCAGCAGCCAGACCCCCGGGAGCCCGAATCAGCCCCAGCATTTT.

V usage is TRBV4-3 and J usage is TRBJ1-2; D not resolved. The CDR3 runs 15 residues. Germline V gene data show CDR1 as LGHNA and CDR2 as YSLEER. V lost 0 bases, J lost 4 bases, and 12 bases lay in between. The chain's CDR3 is CASSQDSVTPYGYTF. The CDR3 DNA sequence: TGCGCCAGCAGCCAAGATTCTGTGACCCCCTATGGCTACACCTTC.

This clonotype was counted a few times. The chain combines TRBV6-4 with TRBJ2-4, with D perhaps TRBD1 (5 bases). Looked up from germline, CDR1 is MRHNA and CDR2 is SNTAGT. The CDR3 contains 14 residues. Trimming left V 6 bases short and J 7 bases short, with 16 bases between. CDR3 nucleotides: TGTGCCAGCAGCGCCGGCTTAGGGGCCAACATTCAGTACTTC. This sequence encodes CASSAGLGANIQYF.

This clonotype has at least ten counts. The V and J genes are TRBV6-5 and TRBJ1-1; D not resolved. Germline-derived CDR1 and CDR2 are MNHEY and SVGAGI. Deletions cut 0 bases from V and 7 bases from J, with 6 bases between. This CDR3 has 12 amino acids. The CDR3 bases are TGTGCCAGCAGTTACTCGGGTAATGAAGCTTTCTTT. This gives the protein CASSYSGNEAFF.

The V call is TRBV14, the J call TRBJ2-6, with D possibly called TRBD1 or TRBD2 (5 bases each). Trimming shortened V by 0 bases and J by 5 bases, and 8 bases separated the two germline ends. This CDR3 spans 15 amino acids. The germline V gene encodes CDR1 SGHDN and CDR2 FVKESK. CDR3 protein: CASSQEPGRANVLTF. CDR3 DNA: TGTGCCAGCAGCCAAGAGCCGGGACGGGCCAACGTCCTGACTTTC.

The chain combines TRBV7-2 with TRBJ2-5, with 7 bases lining up with TRBD1. Germline V gene sequence: CDR1 SGHTA, CDR2 FQGNSA. The ends lost 5 bases at V and 5 bases at J; junction bases unmatched: 8. CDR3 length: 14 residues. Here the CDR3 DNA reads TGTGCCAGCAGCCACACAGGGGTTGGGGAGACCCAGTACTTC. Residues: CASSHTGVGETQYF.

This clonotype was observed a handful of times. The chain combines TRBV7-2 with TRBJ1-2; 8 bases match TRBD1. CDR1 and CDR2 from the germline V gene are SGHTA and FQGNSA. The CDR3 length is 16 residues. With 5 bases clipped from V and 3 bases from J, the junction kept 11 bases outside the gene matches. The chain's CDR3 is CASSALIQTGDYGYTF. The CDR3 bases are TGTGCCAGCAGCGCCCTCATACAGACAGGGGACTATGGCTACACCTTC.